This T cell receptor beta chain derives from a study of regulatory T cells in long-lasting Graves disease. The TCR beta library used iRepertoire HTBI primers with Arm-PCR amplification of CDR3. TCRdb re-analysed the multiplex PCR reads in MiXCR, keeping a single row per CDR3 protein. The sample carries under 500,000 distinct CDR3 sequences, around 15% recorded once. The CDR3 length is 13 residues. Germline V lookup: CDR1 LNHDA, CDR2 SQIVND (reference sequence). Trimming cost V 10 bases and J 8 bases, with 15 bases left between them. Time point: newly diagnosed GD, antithyroid drugs for less than 3 months. The authors made the TCR library using RNA they extracted from PBMCs. This clonotype has just one count. These data are also associated with another study on T cells in Graves' hyperthyroidism and ophthalmopathy.

The sequence came from a woman aged 30 to 39 with Graves disease. The sequences come from peripheral blood mononuclear cells (PBMCs), collected at new diagnosis, from a patient treated with antithyroid drugs. This rearrangement joins TRBV19 to TRBJ1-6; possibly TRBD1 for D (6 bases). CDR3 in amino acids: CATGGPWHSPLHF. The DNA of the CDR3 is TGTGCCACGGGGGGGCCTTGGCATTCACCCCTCCACTTT.